The rows below give T cell receptor beta chains drawn from one sample of a study of memory CD4+ T cells and cytomegalovirus serostatus. Method: immunoSEQ multiplex PCR; TCRdb's copy keeps in-frame clones and lacks some. The sample consists of about 27,000 clones, 70% to 80% of them appearing once. Sequenced: memory CD4+ T cells from blood. The receptors originated from an adult in good health and CMV-seronegative. Each CDR3 is given with its conserved first and last residue. D genes are given only for firm matches. Size is omitted from some rows. Given values are once, few, many or a class for expanded clones.

V gene	D gene	J gene	clone size	CDR3 protein	CDR3 DNA
TRBV6-6	NA	TRBJ2-3	NA	CASTPPGATDTQYF	TGTGCCAGCACCCCCCCGGGGGCAACAGATACGCAGTATTTT
TRBV6-1	TRBD2	TRBJ2-1	NA	CASGTSGFNEQFF	TGTGCCAGCGGGACTAGCGGGTTTAATGAGCAGTTCTTC
TRBV5-1	NA	TRBJ2-5	NA	CASSVYRGGQETQYF	TGCGCCAGCAGCGTATACAGGGGGGGGCAAGAGACCCAGTACTTC
TRBV2	NA	TRBJ2-7	NA	CASSEDYEQYF	TGTGCCAGCAGTGAGGACTACGAGCAGTACTTC
TRBV6-1	TRBD1	TRBJ2-7	NA	CASTDSGTGFYEQYF	TGTGCCAGCACCGACTCCGGGACAGGGTTCTACGAGCAGTACTTC
TRBV6-1	NA	TRBJ1-4	NA	CASSEVRQESEKLFF	TGTGCCAGCAGTGAAGTCAGACAGGAGAGTGAAAAACTGTTTTTT
TRBV4-1	TRBD1	TRBJ1-1	NA	CASSRVRGTGSYEAFF	TGCGCCAGCAGTCGCGTCCGCGGGACAGGGAGTTATGAAGCTTTCTTT
TRBV30	NA	TRBJ1-1	few	CAWSPTIVGEAFF	TGTGCCTGGAGTCCGACCATAGTGGGTGAAGCTTTCTTT
TRBV19	NA	TRBJ2-7	NA	CASSMIGQWLYEQYF	TGTGCCAGTAGTATGATAGGCCAATGGTTATACGAGCAGTACTTC
TRBV7-7	TRBD1	TRBJ1-6	NA	CASSESGQGNSPLHF	TGTGCTAGCAGCGAGAGCGGACAGGGTAATTCACCCCTCCACTTT
TRBV7-2	NA	TRBJ2-7	NA	CASSLRPEGATLVHEQYF	TGTGCCAGCAGCTTAAGGCCGGAGGGGGCGACTTTGGTACACGAGCAGTACTTC
TRBV10-2	TRBD1	TRBJ1-6	NA	CASRRAGGNNNSPLHF	TGCGCCAGCAGGAGGGCAGGGGGCAATAATAATTCACCCCTCCACTTT
TRBV7-2	NA	TRBJ2-7	NA	CASRLMGADPTYEQYF	TGTGCCAGCAGATTGATGGGGGCGGACCCTACCTACGAGCAGTACTTC
TRBV19	NA	TRBJ1-2	NA	CASSIQSQLGYTF	TGTGCCAGTAGTATTCAGTCTCAGCTAGGCTACACCTTC
TRBV19	NA	TRBJ1-2	NA	CASSIARLSNYGYTF	TGTGCCAGTAGTATAGCCCGGCTATCTAACTATGGCTACACCTTC
TRBV9	NA	TRBJ2-3	NA	CASSVGRTASTDTQYF	TGTGCCAGCAGCGTAGGTCGGACAGCCAGCACAGATACGCAGTATTTT
TRBV6-6	TRBD1	TRBJ2-2	few	CASSYLGGNGELFF	TGTGCCAGCAGTTACTTAGGGGGCAACGGGGAGCTGTTTTTT
TRBV4-2	TRBD2	TRBJ2-1	NA	CASSQSLVGGGAEEQFF	TGTGCCAGCAGCCAATCCCTTGTTGGCGGGGGGGCCGAAGAGCAGTTCTTC
TRBV7-8	TRBD1	TRBJ2-4	NA	CASSAGTGDIQYF	TGTGCCAGCAGCGCTGGGACAGGGGACATTCAGTACTTC
TRBV9	TRBD1	TRBJ2-3	NA	CASSEWGTVTDTQYF	TGTGCCAGCAGCGAATGGGGGACAGTTACAGATACGCAGTATTTT
TRBV5-5	NA	TRBJ2-3	NA	CASSFYLSTDTQYF	TGTGCCAGCAGCTTTTATCTGTCCACAGATACGCAGTATTTT
TRBV10-2	NA	TRBJ2-1	NA	CASRDPLGGEQFF	TGCGCCAGCAGGGATCCCCTGGGGGGTGAGCAGTTCTTC
TRBV19	NA	TRBJ1-2	NA	CASRSDRTGHTNYGYTF	TGTGCCAGTAGATCGGATCGAACAGGGCACACTAACTATGGCTACACCTTC
TRBV4-3	NA	TRBJ2-7	NA	CASSQEGARGEQYF	TGCGCCAGCAGCCAAGAGGGGGCGAGAGGCGAGCAGTACTTC
TRBV6-1	TRBD1	TRBJ2-1	few	CASSDHGTDYNEQFF	TGTGCCAGCAGTGACCATGGGACAGATTACAATGAGCAGTTCTTC
TRBV15	TRBD1	TRBJ2-3	NA	CATSSPGGTQYF	TGTGCCACCAGCTCTCCAGGGGGTACGCAGTATTTT
TRBV5-4	TRBD1	TRBJ1-2	NA	CASSRDRGYGYTF	TGTGCCAGCAGCCGAGACAGGGGCTATGGCTACACCTTC
TRBV27	TRBD1	TRBJ2-2	few	CASSVDRGSNTGELFF	TGTGCCAGCAGTGTCGACAGGGGTTCAAACACCGGGGAGCTGTTTTTT
TRBV19	NA	TRBJ1-2	NA	CASSTRDNYGYTF	TGTGCCAGTAGTACCCGGGACAACTATGGCTACACCTTC
TRBV5-5	NA	TRBJ2-1	NA	CASSARLRNEQFF	TGTGCCAGCAGCGCGCGACTCCGTAATGAGCAGTTCTTC
TRBV6-5	NA	TRBJ1-2	few	CASSPNLSNYGYTF	TGTGCCAGCAGTCCCAACCTGTCTAACTATGGCTACACCTTC
TRBV7-9	NA	TRBJ2-2	few	CASSIGAGELFF	TGTGCCAGCAGCATTGGGGCCGGGGAGCTGTTTTTT
TRBV7-2	TRBD2	TRBJ2-5	NA	CASSAGLAGGETQYF	TGTGCCAGCAGCGCGGGACTAGCGGGGGGGGAGACCCAGTACTTC
TRBV19	TRBD1	TRBJ2-6	NA	CASSIEGGQANSGANVLTF	TGTGCCAGTAGTATCGAGGGGGGACAGGCGAACTCTGGGGCCAACGTCCTGACTTTC
TRBV2	TRBD1	TRBJ1-5	NA	CASNPTGRDQPQHF	TGTGCCAGCAATCCGACAGGGCGTGATCAGCCCCAGCATTTT
TRBV4-2	NA	TRBJ2-3	NA	CASSQGGISGTQYF	TGTGCCAGCAGCCAAGGAGGAATCTCCGGTACGCAGTATTTT
TRBV18	NA	TRBJ1-1	NA	CASSPREGATEAFF	TGTGCCAGCTCACCAAGGGAGGGTGCCACTGAAGCTTTCTTT
TRBV27	TRBD2	TRBJ2-3	once	CASSSPPPGLAGGPSYTDTQYF	TGTGCCAGCAGTTCCCCACCTCCGGGCCTAGCGGGGGGGCCCAGTTACACAGATACGCAGTATTTT
TRBV5-1	NA	TRBJ2-7	NA	CASSLAPGLSEQYF	TGCGCCAGCAGCTTGGCCCCGGGACTCTCCGAGCAGTACTTC
TRBV28	TRBD1	TRBJ2-7	NA	CASRPGQTRYEQYF	TGTGCCAGCCGTCCGGGACAGACCCGCTACGAGCAGTACTTC
TRBV19	NA	TRBJ2-7	NA	CASLGGTQTYEQYF	TGTGCCAGCTTAGGAGGCACACAAACCTACGAGCAGTACTTC
TRBV7-2	NA	TRBJ2-7	NA	CASSYGGRAFNEQYF	TGTGCCAGCAGCTATGGGGGCAGGGCATTCAACGAGCAGTACTTC
TRBV29-1	NA	TRBJ2-7	NA	CSVGRGYEQYF	TGCAGCGTTGGCAGGGGCTACGAGCAGTACTTC
TRBV11-2	NA	TRBJ1-1	few	CASGDSMNTEAFF	TGTGCCAGCGGTGACAGTATGAACACTGAAGCTTTCTTT
TRBV7-9	NA	TRBJ2-7	NA	CASSSMTLAGYEQYF	TGTGCCAGCAGCTCCATGACCCTCGCCGGGTACGAGCAGTACTTC
TRBV5-4	TRBD2	TRBJ2-5	NA	CASSSTGLAEETQYF	TGTGCCAGCAGCTCGACGGGACTAGCGGAAGAGACCCAGTACTTC
TRBV10-3	TRBD1	TRBJ2-7	NA	CAISELGRQGGFEQYF	TGTGCCATCAGTGAGCTCGGTAGACAGGGGGGCTTCGAGCAGTACTTC
TRBV7-2	TRBD2	TRBJ2-3	NA	CASREDGGGTQYF	TGTGCCAGCAGGGAGGATGGCGGGGGGACGCAGTATTTT
TRBV28	TRBD1	TRBJ1-2	medium-sized	CASRTAGQSYGYTF	TGTGCCAGCAGGACCGCGGGACAGAGCTATGGCTACACCTTC
TRBV27	NA	TRBJ2-1	NA	CASSFGLPRYNEQFF	TGTGCCAGCAGTTTTGGTTTGCCTCGTTACAATGAGCAGTTCTTC
TRBV11-2	NA	TRBJ1-2	NA	CASSFTVADGYTF	TGTGCCAGCAGCTTCACGGTCGCCGATGGCTACACCTTC
TRBV18	NA	TRBJ1-2	NA	CASSPPAGLNYGYTF	TGTGCCAGCTCACCACCCGCAGGGCTAAACTATGGCTACACCTTC
TRBV20-1	NA	TRBJ2-1	NA	CRAGDSNEQFF	TGCAGGGCCGGAGACTCCAATGAGCAGTTCTTC
TRBV7-9	NA	TRBJ2-2	few	CASSLQSNTGELFF	TGTGCCAGCAGCTTACAGTCGAACACCGGGGAGCTGTTTTTT
TRBV6-1	TRBD1	TRBJ1-5	once	CASSIDRAYNQPQHF	TGTGCCAGCAGTATCGACAGGGCCTACAATCAGCCCCAGCATTTT